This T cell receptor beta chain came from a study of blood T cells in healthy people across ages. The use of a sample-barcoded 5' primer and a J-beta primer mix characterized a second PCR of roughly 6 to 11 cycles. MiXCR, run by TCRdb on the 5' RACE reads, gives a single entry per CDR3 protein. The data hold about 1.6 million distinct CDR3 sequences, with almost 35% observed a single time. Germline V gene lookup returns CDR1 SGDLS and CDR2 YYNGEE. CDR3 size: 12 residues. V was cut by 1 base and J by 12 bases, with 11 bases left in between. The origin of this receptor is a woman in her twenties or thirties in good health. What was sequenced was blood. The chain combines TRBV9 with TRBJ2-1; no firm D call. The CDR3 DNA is TGTGCCAGCAGCGTATCCGGAACTGCGCAGTTCTTC. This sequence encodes CASSVSGTAQFF.